This TCR beta chain was recovered during a study of STAT5B mutations in CD4+ large granular lymphocyte leukemia. The germline CDR1 and CDR2 sequences are MNHEY and SMNVEV (reference sequence). The CDR3 has 14 amino acids. V was pared by 3 bases and J by 0 bases, with 5 bases between. The data were produced by immunoSEQ multiplex PCR, yet TCRdb's version contains in-frame clones alone and is incomplete. Here the sample spans around 43,000 clones, just over 85% being singletons. V gene TRBV27 combines with J gene TRBJ2-2; D is ambiguous. Sequenced material: CD4+ T cells from blood buffy coats. The origin of this receptor is a human donor in good health. DNA for the CDR3: TGTGCCAGCAGTTTCTATCCGAACACCGGGGAGCTGTTTTTT. Its translation: CASSFYPNTGELFF.